The 16 T cell receptor beta chains below all came from one sample that was sequenced in a study of blood T cells in healthy people across ages. PCR was performed a second time for roughly 7 to 11 cycles using a sample-barcoded 5' primer and a J-beta primer mix. TCRdb reprocessed the 5' RACE reads via MiXCR and lists one record per CDR3 protein. The profile shows about 780,000 distinct CDR3 sequences, about 46% of them singletons. Sequencing was performed on blood. These receptor sequences come from an elderly man in good health.

The chain employs TRBV7-9 and TRBJ2-7; D might be TRBD1 (6 bases). CDR1 and CDR2 (germline): SEHNR, FQNEAQ (reference sequence). Trimming removed 1 base at V and 5 bases at J, with 15 bases between. This CDR3 comprises 15 residues. The CDR3 loop reads CASSLDLGAVHEQYF. As DNA, the CDR3 is TGTGCCAGCAGCTTAGACCTGGGGGCAGTCCACGAGCAGTACTTC.

This clonotype has more than one count but fewer than ten. The chain is built from TRBV12-3 or TRBV12-4 and TRBJ2-6; D is perhaps TRBD1 or TRBD2 (5 bases each). CDR3 size: 17 residues. V lost 4 bases, J lost 0 bases, and 13 bases lay in between. CDR3 sequence: CASSSRGRSSGANVLTF. As DNA, the CDR3 is TGTGCCAGCAGTTCGAGGGGACGGTCCTCTGGGGCCAACGTCCTGACTTTC.

A note on this clonotype: Its ends do not fully match the called genes, so a read error is possible. This chain links TRBV7-2 with TRBJ2-5; 9 bases map to TRBD2. In germline, CDR1 is SGHTA, CDR2 FQGNSA. CDR3 length: 15 amino acids. CDR3 protein: CASSLAGSRQETQYF. The CDR3 DNA reads as TGTGCCAGCAGCCTAGCGGGAAGTCGGCAAGAGACCCAGTACTTC.

Points on this clonotype: Just one base apart from a much larger clone, this may be a read error. The chain carries TRBV12-3 or TRBV12-4 and TRBJ2-5, with D perhaps TRBD1 or TRBD2 (6 bases each). Trimming shortened V by 3 bases and J by 3 bases, and 14 bases separated the two germline ends. The CDR3 covers 15 residues. The CDR3 region is CASSFDGGSKETQYF. The CDR3 coding sequence is TGTGCCAGCAGTTTCGACGGGGGCTCTAAAGAGACCCAGTACTTC.

This clonotype was counted ten times or more. The chain has TRBV20-1 and TRBJ2-1, with D hard to call. Germline V gene lookup returns CDR1 DFQATT and CDR2 SNEGSKA (reference sequence). CDR3 length: 16 amino acids. V lost 5 bases and J lost 1, with 18 bases in between. The CDR3 region is CSAEIGQLLSYNEQFF. The CDR3 coding sequence is TGCAGTGCTGAGATAGGTCAGCTCTTATCCTACAATGAGCAGTTCTTC.

This chain's CDR3 is CASSDCGENIQYF. The CDR3 DNA sequence: TGTGCCAGCAGTGACTGTGGCGAAAACATTCAGTACTTC. This chain links TRBV12-3 or TRBV12-4 with TRBJ2-4; D is unclear. Trimming took 5 bases from V and 5 from J, leaving 10 bases between them. The CDR3 loop spans 13 amino acids.

The chain couples TRBV28 to TRBJ2-7; 8 bases map to TRBD2. There are 13 residues in the CDR3. Unmatched junction bases numbered 14, after V lost 10 bases and J lost 9 bases. Germline CDR1 and CDR2: MDHEN and SYDVKM. The CDR3 DNA sequence: TGTGCCAACATGCGGCGGGGGGACGCTCGGCAGTACTTC. Translation: CANMRRGDARQYF.

This rearrangement joins TRBV7-2 to TRBJ1-4, with D possibly matching TRBD1 (5 bases). This CDR3 contains 13 residues. From germline, CDR1 is SGHTA and CDR2 FQGNSA. The ends were cut back, 5 bases at V and 5 bases at J, with 9 bases in the middle. CDR3 amino acids: CASSRGPNEKLFF. The CDR3 bases are TGTGCCAGCAGCAGGGGCCCCAATGAAAAACTGTTTTTT.

This rearrangement joins TRBV14 to TRBJ2-5, with D tentatively TRBD1 (5 bases). The DNA end lines up better with TRBJ2-7; the J call may be wrong. The CDR3 is 15 residues long. Germline V gene data show CDR1 as SGHDN and CDR2 as FVKESK. In DNA, the CDR3 is TGTGCCAGCAGCGACACCAGGGAATTTAACGACGAGCAGTACTTC. It encodes CASSDTREFNDEQYF.

V and J are TRBV6-2 or TRBV6-3 and TRBJ2-1; D is perhaps TRBD2 (6 bases). Per the germline V gene, CDR1 is MNHEY and CDR2 is SVGEGT. There are 12 residues in the CDR3. The V end lost 5 bases, the J end lost 10 bases, and 12 bases lay between the germline ends. The CDR3 DNA sequence: TGTGCCAGCAGTCCTACTAGCATAGAGCAGTTCTTC. It specifies CASSPTSIEQFF.

This clonotype appeared a few times. The chain combines TRBV7-7 with TRBJ2-1; 9 bases are shared with TRBD1. CDR3 length equals 16 residues. CDR1 and CDR2 from the germline V gene are SSHAT and FNYEAQ (reference sequence). J was trimmed by 1 base and V by 8 bases; bases with no gene match: 9. CDR3 sequence reads: CASSPGDRVSYNEQFF. The DNA of the CDR3 is TGTGCCAGCTCCCCGGGGGACAGGGTTTCCTACAATGAGCAGTTCTTC.

This sequence joins TRBV7-2 and TRBJ1-1; 9 bases agree with TRBD1. In germline, CDR1 is SGHTA, CDR2 FQGNSA. The V segment lost 5 bases and the J segment 1 base; nucleotides outside the gene matches: 8. The CDR3 spans 16 residues. CDR3 sequence: CASSKGTGNQNTEAFF. The CDR3 region has the DNA TGTGCCAGCAGCAAAGGGACAGGGAATCAGAACACTGAAGCTTTCTTT.

In regard to this clonotype: A read error may account for a junction end that differs from germline. The chain combines TRBV6-6 with TRBJ2-5; 10 nucleotides line up with TRBD1. This CDR3 spans 15 amino acids. Germline loops: CDR1 MNHNY, CDR2 SVGAGI (reference sequence). The CDR3 protein is CASSYQVDRGEIQYF. The CDR3 DNA reads as TGTGCCAGCAGTTACCAGGTGGACAGGGGGGAGATCCAGTACTTC.

To note about this clonotype: Sequence at one end of the junction differs from germline and may be a read error. V gene TRBV7-2 combines with J gene TRBJ2-4; TRBD2 matches at 8 bases. The J call may be wrong; the DNA end is better matched by TRBJ2-5. The germline gives CDR1 SGHTA, CDR2 FQGNSA. This CDR3 contains 14 residues. The DNA for the CDR3 is TGTGCCGGCAGCTGGTCGACTAGCGTTGAGACCCAGTACTTC. This codes for CAGSWSTSVETQYF.

The V call is TRBV2, the J call TRBJ1-5, with D perhaps matching TRBD1 (6 bases). Trimming shortened V by 3 bases and J by 6 bases, and 18 bases separated the two germline ends. The germline CDR1 and CDR2 sequences are SNHLY and FYNNEI. CDR3 length equals 16 residues. CDR3 residues: CASSEARVGASQPQHF. As DNA, the CDR3 is TGTGCCAGCAGTGAGGCCCGAGTGGGGGCATCTCAGCCCCAGCATTTT. The whole variable domain, remainder taken from reference TRBV2 and TRBJ1-5, is EPEVTQTPSHQVTQMGQEVILRCVPISNHLYFYWYRQILGQKVEFLVSFYNNEISEKSEIFDDQFSVERPDGSNFTLKIRSTKLEDSAMYFCASSEARVGASQPQHFGDGTRLSIL.

The sample holds a few counts of this clonotype. The chain employs TRBV4-3 and TRBJ2-1, with D possibly called TRBD1 or TRBD2 (6 bases each). The V gene lost 4 bases and the J gene lost 13 bases, with 14 bases spanning the gap. Germline V gives CDR1 LGHNA, CDR2 YSLEER. The CDR3 sequence is 12 residues long. For the CDR3, the DNA is TGCGCCAGCAGCCCGGGGGCGGGCAGCCAGTTCTTC. This gives the protein CASSPGAGSQFF.